This T cell receptor beta chain was found in a study of vaccination and CD4 T cells after COVID-19. Background on the study: For post-vaccine samples, collection took place a median around 73 days after dose two, ranging from 14 to 241. Overlapping SARS-CoV-2, HCoV-NL63, HCoV-OC43 and HCoV-229E spike peptides were used to stimulate cells.

Deletions cut 1 base from V and 3 bases from J, with 11 bases between. The CDR3 totals 15 residues. Germline-derived CDR1 and CDR2 are SGHTA and FQGNSA. A word on this clonotype: As yet, its antigen is unknown.

The study sequenced cultured CD4+ T cell DNA using the Oncomine TCR Beta short-read assay. Someone extracted genomic DNA from cultured CD4+ T cells. From the PCR reads, TCRdb called clonotypes with MiXCR, one entry per CDR3 protein. The data show around 16,000 distinct CDR3 sequences, with around 52% seen just once and approximately 3.7% held by the top ten. Noted treatment: roughly 10-day PBMC culture with coronavirus spike peptide pools or control peptides (ViraFEST assay). Two million PBMCs per well were cultured with roughly 9.2 IU/ml IL-2 and 9 to 10 ug/ml peptide pools. The rearrangement joins TRBV7-2 to TRBJ2-3, with D perhaps TRBD1 or TRBD2 (5 bases each). The receptor's source is a human donor who had recovered from COVID-19. The specimen was CD4+ T cells from blood, cultured in vitro, collected before SARS-CoV-2 vaccination. This CDR3 is CASSLGSGQTDTQYF. CDR3 in DNA: TGTGCCAGCAGCTTAGGGTCGGGGCAGACAGATACGCAGTATTTT.